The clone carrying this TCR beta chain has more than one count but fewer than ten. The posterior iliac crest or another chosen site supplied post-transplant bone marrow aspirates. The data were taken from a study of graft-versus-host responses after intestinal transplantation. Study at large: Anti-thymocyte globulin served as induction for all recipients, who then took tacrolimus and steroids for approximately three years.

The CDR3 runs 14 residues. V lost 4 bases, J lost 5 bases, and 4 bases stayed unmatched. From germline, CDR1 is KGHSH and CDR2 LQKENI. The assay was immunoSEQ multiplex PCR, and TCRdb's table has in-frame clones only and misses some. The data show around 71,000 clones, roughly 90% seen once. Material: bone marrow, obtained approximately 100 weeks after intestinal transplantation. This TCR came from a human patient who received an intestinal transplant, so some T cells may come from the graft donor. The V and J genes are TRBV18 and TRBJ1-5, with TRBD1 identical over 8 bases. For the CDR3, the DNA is TGTGCCAGCTCACGGACAGGGAGCGATCAGCCCCAGCATTTT. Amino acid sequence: CASSRTGSDQPQHF.